One TCR beta chain is described in this entry. Its antigen is still unknown. This entry belongs to a study of identical twins. Whole-study findings and limits: Out-of-frame alpha sequences shared by twins were enriched for low generation probability. Modelling underestimated the level of out-of-frame TCR alpha sharing observed in monozygotic twins.

Germline V CDR1 and CDR2: MDHEN, SYDVKM. CDR3 length: 13 amino acids. Trimming removed 8 bases at V and 1 base at J, with 12 bases between. TCRdb used MiXCR to reprocess the 5' RACE reads, holding one entry per CDR3 protein. This sample has approximately 590,000 distinct CDR3 sequences, with nearly 10% found just once. In addition, the sample was reused for a study of yellow fever vaccine responses in identical twins.

Sequencing used PBMCs. The chain uses TRBV28 and TRBJ2-7, with TRBD2 as a possible D gene (5 bases). This TCR was recovered from a woman younger than 35 in good health. The CDR3 region has the DNA TGTGCCAGCGGGCCGGAGGTATCCTACGAGCAGTACTTC. It translates to CASGPEVSYEQYF.